Presented here are 20 T cell receptor beta chains from one specimen sequenced in a study of T cell responses to AZD1222 COVID-19 vaccine. The table came from immunoSEQ multiplex PCR; TCRdb's copy has only in-frame clones and leaves some out. The table includes under 20,000 clones, almost 85% detected once. The specimen comprised peripheral blood, sampled 28 days after the second AZD1222 dose. The receptors were sampled from an adult who received the AZD1222 COVID-19 vaccine.

This clone has only one observation. The chain links TRBV4-1 to TRBJ1-5; 8 bases map to TRBD1. The CDR3 has 15 amino acids. Unmatched junction bases numbered 7, after V lost 2 bases and J lost 7 bases. Germline V gene sequence: CDR1 MGHRA, CDR2 YSYEKL. The chain's CDR3 is CASSQPGRGQQPQHF. In DNA, the CDR3 is TGCGCCAGCAGCCAACCTGGCAGGGGGCAACAGCCCCAGCATTTT.

V usage is TRBV19 and J usage is TRBJ2-3; D is undetermined. Germline V gene lookup returns CDR1 LNHDA and CDR2 SQIVND (reference sequence). The CDR3 consists of 13 residues. V was pared by 7 bases and J by 3 bases, with 11 bases between. This CDR3 reads CASTNGATDTQYF. Here the CDR3 DNA reads TGTGCCAGTACAAACGGTGCAACAGATACGCAGTATTTT.

This rearrangement joins TRBV24-1 to TRBJ1-2; D remains ambiguous. Germline CDR1 is KGHDR and CDR2 is SFDVKD. The CDR3 consists of 14 residues. V lost 6 bases to trimming and J lost 4 bases, with 14 bases between them. CDR3 protein: CATSPGVEGYGYTF. The CDR3 DNA is TGTGCCACCAGTCCAGGTGTGGAGGGCTATGGCTACACCTTC.

This chain uses TRBV30 with TRBJ2-7, with 7 bases fitting TRBD2. The germline V gene encodes CDR1 GTSNPN and CDR2 SVGIG (reference sequence). The CDR3 is made up of 13 amino acids. V shed 7 bases and J 2 bases; nucleotides not matched to a gene: 8. The CDR3 sequence: CASKPLAAYEQYF. The CDR3 DNA is TGTGCCTCCAAGCCCCTAGCGGCCTACGAGCAGTACTTC.

The J gene is TRBJ1-6, the V gene TRBV4-1, with D perhaps TRBD1 (6 bases). In germline, CDR1 is MGHRA, CDR2 YSYEKL. The ends were cut back, 4 bases at V and 7 bases at J, with 17 bases in the middle. The CDR3 is 16 residues long. CDR3 DNA: TGCGCCAGCAGCCCGGGGCGGGGGCGTGAAAATTCACCCCTCCACTTT. Translation: CASSPGRGRENSPLHF.

This chain links TRBV11-2 with TRBJ2-7; 9 positions match TRBD2. The ends lost 2 bases at V and 0 bases at J; junction bases unmatched: 5. Germline CDR1 is SGHAT and CDR2 is FQNNGV. The CDR3 is made up of 16 amino acids. CDR3 in amino acids: CASSLQSSGSSYEQYF. The CDR3 DNA reads TGTGCCAGCAGCTTACAGAGTAGCGGGAGCTCCTACGAGCAGTACTTC. The variable domain in full, completed from reference TRBV11-2 and TRBJ2-7, reads EAGVAQSPRYKIIEKRQSVAFWCNPISGHATLYWYQQILGQGPKLLIQFQNNGVVDDSQLPKDRFSAERLKGVDSTLKIQPAKLEDSAVYLCASSLQSSGSSYEQYFGPGTRLTVT.

This chain links TRBV5-4 with TRBJ2-7, with TRBD1 matching over 7 bases. Germline CDR1 SGHNT, CDR2 YYREEE (reference sequence). This CDR3 has 13 amino acids. V lost 3 bases, J lost 3 bases, and 3 bases stayed unmatched. This chain's CDR3 is CASSSDRSYEQYF. The CDR3, as DNA: TGTGCCAGCAGCTCGGACAGGAGCTACGAGCAGTACTTC.

The chain couples TRBV4-3 to TRBJ2-1; TRBD2 agrees at 8 bases. CDR3 size: 14 residues. V lost 4 bases and J lost 4; bases outside the gene matches: 3. Germline CDR1 is LGHNA and CDR2 is YSLEER. In DNA form, the CDR3 reads TGCGCCAGCAGCCCGACTAGCGTGTACAATGAGCAGTTCTTC. Encoded protein: CASSPTSVYNEQFF.

This chain connects TRBV27 to TRBJ2-3, with TRBD2 matching 9 bases. CDR1 and CDR2 from the germline V gene are MNHEY and SMNVEV (reference sequence). V dropped 6 bases and J dropped 4; count of bases not matched to a gene: 5. This CDR3 spans 14 amino acids. The CDR3 is CASRREGLSDTQYF. In DNA, the CDR3 is TGTGCCAGCAGGCGGGAGGGCCTCTCAGATACGCAGTATTTT.

The chain is built from TRBV7-9 and TRBJ2-4; TRBD1 is a possible D gene (5 bases). Germline V lookup: CDR1 SEHNR, CDR2 FQNEAQ (reference sequence). This CDR3 spans 13 amino acids. V lost 3 bases and J lost 14, with 17 bases in between. CDR3 region: CASSLGRVAQEYF. The DNA for the CDR3 is TGTGCCAGCAGCTTGGGCAGGGTGGCCCAGGAGTACTTC. The full variable domain, rest sourced from reference TRBV7-9 and TRBJ2-4, is DTGVSQNPRHKITKRGQNVTFRCDPISEHNRLYWYRQTLGQGPEFLTYFQNEAQLEKSRLLSDRFSAERPKGSFSTLEIQRTEQGDSAMYLCASSLGRVAQEYFGAGTRLSVL.

The chain recombines TRBV28 with TRBJ1-4; 9 nucleotides match TRBD1. This CDR3 region has 13 residues. Germline lookup yields CDR1 MDHEN and CDR2 SYDVKM. V shed 8 bases and J 6 bases; nucleotides not matched to a gene: 4. CDR3 sequence reads: CASRTGVYEKLFF. CDR3 nucleotides: TGTGCCAGCCGGACAGGGGTTTATGAAAAACTGTTTTTT.

This rearrangement joins TRBV5-1 to TRBJ1-4, with D possibly TRBD1 on 6 matching bases. The CDR3 is 16 amino acids. Trimming stripped 0 bases from V and 7 bases from J, with 16 bases between. CDR1 SGHRS and CDR2 YFSETQ come from the germline V gene. CDR3 nucleotides: TGCGCCAGCAGCTTGGAGACCGGGACATGGGGTGAAAAACTGTTTTTT. Translation gives CASSLETGTWGEKLFF.

The genes are TRBV28 and TRBJ2-5; D unresolved. The V end lost 5 bases, the J end lost 3 bases, and 19 bases lay between the germline ends. The CDR3 covers 16 residues. CDR1 is MDHEN, CDR2 SYDVKM, per germline. The chain's CDR3 is CASSPMVDPLKETQYF. CDR3 sequence (DNA): TGTGCCAGCAGTCCAATGGTGGACCCACTCAAAGAGACCCAGTACTTC.

The chain employs TRBV4-1 and TRBJ2-5; 12 nucleotides align to TRBD2. Trimming took 4 bases from V and 1 from J; bases not matched to a gene: 4. CDR3 length: 16 amino acids. Germline CDR1 MGHRA, CDR2 YSYEKL. The chain's CDR3 is CASSRGTSGLQETQYF. The CDR3 DNA sequence: TGCGCCAGCAGCCGAGGGACTAGCGGGCTCCAAGAGACCCAGTACTTC.

This clone appeared a few times. J is TRBJ2-3 and V is TRBV28, with TRBD2 identical over 8 bases. CDR1 and CDR2 from the germline V gene are MDHEN and SYDVKM. Trimming removed 5 bases from V and 1 base from J; junction bases left unmatched: 11. The CDR3 is 17 residues long. The CDR3 loop is CASSTPFGLARTDTQYF. CDR3 bases: TGTGCCAGCAGTACTCCTTTCGGACTAGCCCGCACAGATACGCAGTATTTT. The full variable domain, with the rest looked up from reference TRBV28 and TRBJ2-3, is DVKVTQSSRYLVKRTGEKVFLECVQDMDHENMFWYRQDPGLGLRLIYFSYDVKMKEKGDIPEGYSVSREKKERFSLILESASTNQTSMYLCASSTPFGLARTDTQYFGPGTRLTVL.

The chain carries TRBV10-3 and TRBJ1-5, with a possible D match to TRBD1 (6 bases). V was pared by 11 bases and J by 7 bases, with 18 bases between. The CDR3 extends over 13 amino acids. Germline V gene sequence: CDR1 ENHRY, CDR2 SYGVKD. The CDR3 DNA follows: TGTGCCCTGTCCCCAGGGGAGGGGCAGCCCCAGCATTTT. It translates to CALSPGEGQPQHF.

This chain joins TRBV7-2 and TRBJ2-5; 9 bases fit TRBD1. CDR3 length: 16 amino acids. From germline, CDR1 is SGHTA and CDR2 FQGNSA. Trimming took 1 base from V and 1 from J; bases not matched to a gene: 4. CDR3 sequence (DNA): TGTGCCAGCAGCTTAGGTCGGACAGGGGCCCAAGAGACCCAGTACTTC. Amino acids: CASSLGRTGAQETQYF.

The V call is TRBV6-6, the J call TRBJ1-3; perhaps TRBD1 as D (5 bases). CDR1 is MNHNY, CDR2 SVGAGI, per germline (reference sequence). V was trimmed by 2 bases and J by 0 bases, leaving 8 bases between them. The CDR3 has 15 residues. This chain's CDR3 is CASSYDGASGNTIYF. The DNA of the CDR3 is TGTGCCAGCAGTTACGACGGGGCCTCTGGAAACACCATATATTTT.

This clone was observed a single time. The chain joins TRBV19 to TRBJ2-2; D gene ambiguous. The V end was cut by 1 base, the J end by 5 bases, with 8 bases between. The germline gives CDR1 LNHDA, CDR2 SQIVND (reference sequence). The CDR3 has 14 residues. CDR3 loop: CASSIGSATGELFF. In nucleotides, the CDR3 is TGTGCCAGTAGTATAGGTTCAGCGACCGGGGAGCTGTTTTTT.

This rearrangement joins TRBV28 to TRBJ1-5, with 10 bases identical to TRBD1. The CDR3 loop spans 16 amino acids. V lost 6 bases to trimming and J lost 4 bases; unmatched junction nucleotides: 9. Germline values: CDR1 MDHEN, CDR2 SYDVKM. Here the CDR3 DNA reads TGTGCCAGCAGAAGTACCCGGGACAGGGGTAATCAGCCCCAGCATTTT. Translated: CASRSTRDRGNQPQHF.